The TCR beta chain under discussion was sequenced for a study of blood T cell repertoires in COVID-19. In the study overall: Some COVID-19 samples were acute and others convalescent; all came from the United States, Italy and Spain. T cells, B-cell-depleted T cells, or PBMCs supplied cDNA or gDNA.

This table comes from immunoSEQ multiplex PCR, and its TCRdb copy is limited to in-frame clones, with some not included. The sample holds approximately 300,000 clones, 80% to 95% seen once. Seattle cases were enrolled at active infection and followed longitudinally. Germline CDR1 and CDR2: SGHNT and YYREEE (reference sequence). Trimming cost V 9 bases and J 7 bases; bases outside gene matches: 4. This CDR3 spans 13 amino acids. This receptor was taken from a woman aged 25 to 39 with COVID-19, enrolled during active disease. The chain recombines TRBV5-4 with TRBJ2-1; 13 bases are shared with TRBD2. The specimen was peripheral blood. In DNA, the CDR3 is TGTGCCACCGGGACTAGCGGGAATAATGAGCAGTTCTTC. Amino acids: CATGTSGNNEQFF.